This TCR beta chain originates from a study of blood T cell repertoires in COVID-19. This clone appeared a few times. The data were produced by immunoSEQ multiplex PCR, yet TCRdb's version contains in-frame clones alone and is incomplete. The sample has approximately 300,000 clones, roughly 87% seen once. J was trimmed by 1 base and V by 8 bases; bases with no gene match: 14. The CDR3 sequence is 17 residues long. Germline V gene lookup returns CDR1 MNHEY and CDR2 SMNVEV (reference sequence). The specimen sequenced was peripheral blood. The J gene is TRBJ2-3, the V gene TRBV27, with TRBD1 matching 8 bases. The clonotype comes from a woman aged 45-65 years who had recovered from COVID-19. The DNA of the CDR3 is TGTGCCAGCCGAACCATAAGACAGGGGAGAGGCACAGATACGCAGTATTTT. Residues: CASRTIRQGRGTDTQYF.